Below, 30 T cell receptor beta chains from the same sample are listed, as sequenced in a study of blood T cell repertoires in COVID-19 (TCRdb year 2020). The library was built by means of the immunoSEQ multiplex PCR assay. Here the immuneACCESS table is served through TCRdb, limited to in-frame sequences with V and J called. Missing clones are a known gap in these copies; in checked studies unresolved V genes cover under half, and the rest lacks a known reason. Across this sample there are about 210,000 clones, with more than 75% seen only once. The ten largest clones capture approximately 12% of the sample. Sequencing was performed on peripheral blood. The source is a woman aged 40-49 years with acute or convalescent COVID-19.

Here the CDR3 reads CASGLGTYEQYF. For the CDR3, the DNA is TGTGCCAGTGGACTGGGGACCTACGAGCAGTACTTC. This chain links TRBV6-5 with TRBJ2-7; D may be TRBD2 (5 bases). The germline V gene has CDR1 MNHEY and CDR2 SVGAGI. The CDR3 length is 12 residues. V was clipped by 9 bases and J by 2 bases, with 11 bases between them.

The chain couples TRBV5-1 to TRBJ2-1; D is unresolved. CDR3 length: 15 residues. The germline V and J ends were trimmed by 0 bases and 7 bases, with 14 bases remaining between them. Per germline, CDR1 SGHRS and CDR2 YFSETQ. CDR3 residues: CASSLDLYSTNEQFF. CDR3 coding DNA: TGCGCCAGCAGCTTGGACCTTTACAGCACAAATGAGCAGTTCTTC.

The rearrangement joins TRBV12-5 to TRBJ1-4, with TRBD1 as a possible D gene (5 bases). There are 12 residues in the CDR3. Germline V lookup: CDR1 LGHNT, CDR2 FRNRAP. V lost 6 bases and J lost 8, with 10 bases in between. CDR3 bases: TGTGCTAGTGGGCCGGGGGGAGAAAAACTGTTTTTT. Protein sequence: CASGPGGEKLFF.

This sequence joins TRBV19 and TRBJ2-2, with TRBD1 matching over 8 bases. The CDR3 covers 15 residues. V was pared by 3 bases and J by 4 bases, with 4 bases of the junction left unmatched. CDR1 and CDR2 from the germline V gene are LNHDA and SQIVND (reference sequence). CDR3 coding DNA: TGTGCCAGTAGTATCCTGGACAGGGCCACCGGGGAGCTGTTTTTT. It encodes CASSILDRATGELFF.

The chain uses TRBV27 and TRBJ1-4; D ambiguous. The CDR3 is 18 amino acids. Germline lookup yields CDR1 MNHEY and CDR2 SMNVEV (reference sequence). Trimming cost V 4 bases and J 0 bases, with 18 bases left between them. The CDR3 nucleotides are TGTGCCAGCAGTTCACCCGGGAAAGACGGGGCAACTAATGAAAAACTGTTTTTT. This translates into CASSSPGKDGATNEKLFF. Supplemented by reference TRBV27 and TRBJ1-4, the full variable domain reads EAQVTQNPRYLITVTGKKLTVTCSQNMNHEYMSWYRQDPGLGLRQIYYSMNVEVTDKGDVPEGYKVSRKEKRNFPLILESPSPNQTSLYFCASSSPGKDGATNEKLFFGSGTQLSVL.

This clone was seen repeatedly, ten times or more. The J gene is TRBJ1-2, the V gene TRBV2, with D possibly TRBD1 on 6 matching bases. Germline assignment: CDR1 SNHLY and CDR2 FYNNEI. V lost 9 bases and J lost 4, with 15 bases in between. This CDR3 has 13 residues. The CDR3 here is CARGDTKTYGYTF. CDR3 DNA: TGTGCCAGAGGGGACACGAAAACCTATGGCTACACCTTC.

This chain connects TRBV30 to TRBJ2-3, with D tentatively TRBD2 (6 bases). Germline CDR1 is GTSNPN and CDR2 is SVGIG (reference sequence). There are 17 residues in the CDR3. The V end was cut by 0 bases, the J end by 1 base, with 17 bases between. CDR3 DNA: TGTGCCTGGAGTGTTGTGAGCCCGGGACTCCGCACAGATACGCAGTATTTT. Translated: CAWSVVSPGLRTDTQYF.

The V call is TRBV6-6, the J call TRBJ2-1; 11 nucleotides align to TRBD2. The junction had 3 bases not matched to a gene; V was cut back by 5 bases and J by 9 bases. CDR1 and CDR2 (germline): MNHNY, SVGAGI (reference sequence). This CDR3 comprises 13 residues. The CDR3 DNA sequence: TGTGCCAGCAGTCTTAGCGGGGGGGCTGAGCAGTTCTTC. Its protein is CASSLSGGAEQFF.

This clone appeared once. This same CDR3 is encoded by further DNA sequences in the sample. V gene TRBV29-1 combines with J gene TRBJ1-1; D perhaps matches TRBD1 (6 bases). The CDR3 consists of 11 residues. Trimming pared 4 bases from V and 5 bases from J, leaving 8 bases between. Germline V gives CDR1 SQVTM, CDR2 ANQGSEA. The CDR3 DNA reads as TGCAGCGTTGGAGGGGGAACTGAAGCTTTCTTT. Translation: CSVGGGTEAFF. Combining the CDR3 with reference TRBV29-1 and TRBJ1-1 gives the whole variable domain SAVISQKPSRDICQRGTSLTIQCQVDSQVTMMFWYRQQPGQSLTLIATANQGSEATYESGFVIDKFPISRPNLTFSTLTVSNMSPEDSSIYLCSVGGGTEAFFGQGTRLTVV.

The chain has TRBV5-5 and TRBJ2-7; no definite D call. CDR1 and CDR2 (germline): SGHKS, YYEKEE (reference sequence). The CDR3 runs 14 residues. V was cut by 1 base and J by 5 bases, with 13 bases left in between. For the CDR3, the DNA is TGTGCCAGCAGCTTGATAGTCCGCCCTAACGAGCAGTACTTC. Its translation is CASSLIVRPNEQYF.

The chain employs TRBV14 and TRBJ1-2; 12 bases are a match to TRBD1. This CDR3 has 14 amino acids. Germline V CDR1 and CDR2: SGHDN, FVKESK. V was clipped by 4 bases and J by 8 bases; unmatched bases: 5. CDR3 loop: CASSRGQGALGYTF. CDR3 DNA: TGTGCCAGCAGCCGGGGACAGGGGGCGCTCGGCTACACCTTC.

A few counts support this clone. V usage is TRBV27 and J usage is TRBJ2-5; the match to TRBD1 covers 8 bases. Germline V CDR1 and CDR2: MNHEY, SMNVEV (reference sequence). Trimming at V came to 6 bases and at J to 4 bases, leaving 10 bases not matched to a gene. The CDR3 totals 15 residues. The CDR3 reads CASRRKGQGGETQYF. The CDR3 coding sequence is TGTGCCAGCAGGAGAAAAGGACAGGGTGGAGAGACCCAGTACTTC.

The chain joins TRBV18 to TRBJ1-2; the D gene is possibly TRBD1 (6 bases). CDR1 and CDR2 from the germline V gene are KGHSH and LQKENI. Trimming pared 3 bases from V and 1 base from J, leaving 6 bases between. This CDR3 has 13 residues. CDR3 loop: CASSPDSNYGYTF. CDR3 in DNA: TGTGCCAGCTCACCGGACAGTAACTATGGCTACACCTTC.

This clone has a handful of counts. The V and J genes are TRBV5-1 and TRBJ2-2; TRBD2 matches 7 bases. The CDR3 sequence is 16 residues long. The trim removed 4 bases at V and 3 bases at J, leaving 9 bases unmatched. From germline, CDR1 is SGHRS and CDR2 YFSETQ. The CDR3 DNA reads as TGCGCCAGCAGCCGTGGGGTAGGGAGGGACACCGGGGAGCTGTTTTTT. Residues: CASSRGVGRDTGELFF.

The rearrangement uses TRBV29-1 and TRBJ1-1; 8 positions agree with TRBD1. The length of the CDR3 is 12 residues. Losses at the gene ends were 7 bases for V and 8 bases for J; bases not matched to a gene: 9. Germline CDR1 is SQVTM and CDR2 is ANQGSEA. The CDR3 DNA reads TGCAGCGCCCAAGGACAGGGCCTAGAAGCTTTCTTT. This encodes CSAQGQGLEAFF.

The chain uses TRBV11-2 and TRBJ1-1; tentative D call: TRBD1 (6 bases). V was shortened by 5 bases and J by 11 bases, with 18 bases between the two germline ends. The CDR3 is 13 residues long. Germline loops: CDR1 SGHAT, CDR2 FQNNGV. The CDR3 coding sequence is TGTGCCAGCAGCCAGAGGACCGGGGGGGCGGCTTTCTTT. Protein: CASSQRTGGAAFF.

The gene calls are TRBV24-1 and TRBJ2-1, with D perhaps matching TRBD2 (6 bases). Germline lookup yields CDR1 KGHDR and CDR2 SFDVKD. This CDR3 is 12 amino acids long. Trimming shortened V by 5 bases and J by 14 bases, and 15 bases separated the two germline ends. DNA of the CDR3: TGTGCCACCAGTGGCGAAGACGAGCGGGAGTTCTTC. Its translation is CATSGEDEREFF.

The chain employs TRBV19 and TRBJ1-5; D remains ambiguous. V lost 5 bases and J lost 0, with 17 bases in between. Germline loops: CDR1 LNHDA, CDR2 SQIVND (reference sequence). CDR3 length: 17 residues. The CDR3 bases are TGTGCCAGTAGTGAGGGAGAGACGGAGTATAGCAATCAGCCCCAGCATTTT. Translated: CASSEGETEYSNQPQHF. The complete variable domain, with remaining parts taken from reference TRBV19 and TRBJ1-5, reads DGGITQSPKYLFRKEGQNVTLSCEQNLNHDAMYWYRQDPGQGLRLIYYSQIVNDFQKGDIAEGYSVSREKKESFPLTVTSAQKNPTAFYLCASSEGETEYSNQPQHFGDGTRLSIL.

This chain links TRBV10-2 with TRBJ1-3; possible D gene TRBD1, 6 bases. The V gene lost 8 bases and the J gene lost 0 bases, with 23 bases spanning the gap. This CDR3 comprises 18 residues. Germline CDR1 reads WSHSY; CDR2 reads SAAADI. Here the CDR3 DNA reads TGCGCCAGCTGTGGGGCGGGGGGGGGCGCGAGCTCTGGAAACACCATATATTTT. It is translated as CASCGAGGGASSGNTIYF.

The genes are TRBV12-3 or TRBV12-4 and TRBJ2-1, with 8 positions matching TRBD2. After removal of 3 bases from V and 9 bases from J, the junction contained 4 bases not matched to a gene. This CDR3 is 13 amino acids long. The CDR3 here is CASSFRREGEQFF. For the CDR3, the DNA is TGTGCCAGCAGTTTTCGCCGGGAGGGTGAGCAGTTCTTC.

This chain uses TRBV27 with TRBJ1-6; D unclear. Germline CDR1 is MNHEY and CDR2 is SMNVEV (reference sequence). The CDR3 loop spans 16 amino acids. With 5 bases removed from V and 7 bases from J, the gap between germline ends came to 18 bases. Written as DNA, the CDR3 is TGTGCCAGCAGTCCTCCGCCCTGGAGGGTCAATTCACCCCTCCACTTT. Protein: CASSPPPWRVNSPLHF.

DNA for the CDR3: TGCAGCGTTGTTAACCAGGGGATCTCTGGGGCCAACGTCCTGACTTTC. It yields the protein CSVVNQGISGANVLTF. The gene calls are TRBV29-1 and TRBJ2-6, with a weak D call TRBD1 (6 bases). The CDR3 loop spans 16 amino acids. The V end was cut by 4 bases, the J end by 0 bases, with 13 bases between. Germline CDR1 reads SQVTM; CDR2 reads ANQGSEA.

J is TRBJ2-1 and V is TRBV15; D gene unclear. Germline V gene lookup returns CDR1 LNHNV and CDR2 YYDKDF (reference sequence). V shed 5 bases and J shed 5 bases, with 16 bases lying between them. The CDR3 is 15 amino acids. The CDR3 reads CATSQDTKPNNEQFF. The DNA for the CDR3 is TGTGCCACCAGCCAAGACACCAAGCCTAACAATGAGCAGTTCTTC.

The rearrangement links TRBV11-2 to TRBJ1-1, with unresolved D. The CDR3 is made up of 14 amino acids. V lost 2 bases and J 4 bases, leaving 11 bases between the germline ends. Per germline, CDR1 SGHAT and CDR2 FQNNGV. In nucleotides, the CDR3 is TGTGCCAGCAGCTTATCCTTCAGGATCACTGAAGCTTTCTTT. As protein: CASSLSFRITEAFF. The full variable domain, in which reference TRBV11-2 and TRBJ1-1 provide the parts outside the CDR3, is EAGVAQSPRYKIIEKRQSVAFWCNPISGHATLYWYQQILGQGPKLLIQFQNNGVVDDSQLPKDRFSAERLKGVDSTLKIQPAKLEDSAVYLCASSLSFRITEAFFGQGTRLTVV.

CDR3 nucleotide sequence: TGTGCCAGCAGCTCCACGCTGGAGAGGGAGACCCAGTACTTC. Its translation: CASSSTLERETQYF. The rearrangement joins TRBV13 to TRBJ2-5; no reliable D call. Germline V gene data show CDR1 as PRHDT and CDR2 as FYEKMQ (reference sequence). This CDR3 is built from 14 residues. V lost 4 bases to trimming and J lost 5 bases, with 14 bases between them.

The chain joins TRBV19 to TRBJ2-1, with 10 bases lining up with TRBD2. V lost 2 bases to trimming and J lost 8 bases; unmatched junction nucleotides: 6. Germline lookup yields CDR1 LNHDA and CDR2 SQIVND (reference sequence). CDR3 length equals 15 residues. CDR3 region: CASSILASGSDEQFF. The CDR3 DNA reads TGTGCCAGTAGTATATTGGCTAGCGGGAGCGATGAGCAGTTCTTC.

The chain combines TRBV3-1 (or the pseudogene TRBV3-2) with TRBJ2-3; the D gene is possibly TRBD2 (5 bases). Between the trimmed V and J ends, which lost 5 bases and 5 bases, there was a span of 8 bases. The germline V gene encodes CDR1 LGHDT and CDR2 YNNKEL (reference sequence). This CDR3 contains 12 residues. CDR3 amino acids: CASSILGDTQYF. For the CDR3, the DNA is TGTGCCAGCAGCATACTAGGAGATACGCAGTATTTT.

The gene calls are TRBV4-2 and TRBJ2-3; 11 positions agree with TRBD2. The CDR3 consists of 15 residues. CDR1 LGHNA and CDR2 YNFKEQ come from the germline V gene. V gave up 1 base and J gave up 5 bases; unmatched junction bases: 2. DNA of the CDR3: TGTGCCAGCAGCCAAGTCGGACTAGCGGGAGATACGCAGTATTTT. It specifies CASSQVGLAGDTQYF.

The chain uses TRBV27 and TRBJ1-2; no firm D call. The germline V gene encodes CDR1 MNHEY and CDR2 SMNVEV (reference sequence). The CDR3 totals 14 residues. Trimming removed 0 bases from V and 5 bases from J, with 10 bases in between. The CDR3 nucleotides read TGTGCCAGCAGTTTATCGGCCAGGTGGTATGGCTACACCTTC. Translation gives CASSLSARWYGYTF.

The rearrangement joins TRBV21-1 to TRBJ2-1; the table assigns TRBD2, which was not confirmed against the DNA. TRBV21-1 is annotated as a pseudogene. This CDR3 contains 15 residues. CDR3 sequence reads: CASSKVGGYYNEQFF. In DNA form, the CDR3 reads TGTGCCAGCAGCAAAGTAGGAGGATACTACAATGAGCAGTTCTTC.